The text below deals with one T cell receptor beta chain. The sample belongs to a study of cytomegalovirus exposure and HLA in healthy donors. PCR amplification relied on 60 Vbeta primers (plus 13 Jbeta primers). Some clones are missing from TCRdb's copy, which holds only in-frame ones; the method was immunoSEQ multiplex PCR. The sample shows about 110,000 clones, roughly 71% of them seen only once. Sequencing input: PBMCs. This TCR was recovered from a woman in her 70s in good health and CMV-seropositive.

CDR3 nucleotide sequence: TGTGCCAGCAGCTTAGTTGGGCGCGGGGGAGGAGAGACCCAGTACTTC. This gives the protein CASSLVGRGGGETQYF. The chain employs TRBV7-2 and TRBJ2-5; TRBD2 aligns across 7 bases. V was clipped by 1 base and J by 4 bases; unmatched bases: 9. The CDR3 covers 16 residues. Germline V CDR1 and CDR2: SGHTA, FQGNSA.